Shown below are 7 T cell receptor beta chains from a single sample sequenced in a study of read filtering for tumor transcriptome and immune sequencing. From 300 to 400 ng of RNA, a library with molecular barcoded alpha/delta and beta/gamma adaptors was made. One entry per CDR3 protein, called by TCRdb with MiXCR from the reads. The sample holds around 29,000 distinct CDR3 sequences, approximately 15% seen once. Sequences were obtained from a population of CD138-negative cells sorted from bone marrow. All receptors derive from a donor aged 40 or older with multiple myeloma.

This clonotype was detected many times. CDR3 region: CSARDLGRDSIYNEQFF. The DNA for the CDR3 is TGCAGTGCTAGAGATCTGGGCCGGGACAGCATCTACAATGAGCAGTTCTTC. The J gene is TRBJ2-1, the V gene TRBV20-1; 7 bases fit TRBD1. From germline, CDR1 is DFQATT and CDR2 SNEGSKA (reference sequence). J lost 3 bases, V lost 0 bases, and 11 bases had no gene match. The CDR3 totals 17 residues.

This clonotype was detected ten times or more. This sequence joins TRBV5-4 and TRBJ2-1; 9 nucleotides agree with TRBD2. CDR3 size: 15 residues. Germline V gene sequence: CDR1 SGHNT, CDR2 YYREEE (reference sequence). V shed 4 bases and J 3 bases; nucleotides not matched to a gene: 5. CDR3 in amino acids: CASSPRTSVYNEQFF. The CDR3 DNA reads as TGTGCCAGCAGCCCGAGGACTAGCGTCTACAATGAGCAGTTCTTC.

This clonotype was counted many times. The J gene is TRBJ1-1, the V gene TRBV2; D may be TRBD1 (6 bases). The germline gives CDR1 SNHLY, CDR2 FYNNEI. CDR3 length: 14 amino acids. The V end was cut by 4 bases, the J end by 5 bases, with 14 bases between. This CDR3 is CASSADSGGTEAFF. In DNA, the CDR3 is TGTGCCAGCAGTGCGGACAGCGGGGGAACTGAAGCTTTCTTT.

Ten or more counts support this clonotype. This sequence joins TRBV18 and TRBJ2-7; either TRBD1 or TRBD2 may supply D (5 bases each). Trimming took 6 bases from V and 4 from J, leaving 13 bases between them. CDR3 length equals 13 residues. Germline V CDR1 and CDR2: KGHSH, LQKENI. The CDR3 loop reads CASSGRETYEQYF. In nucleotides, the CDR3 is TGTGCCAGCTCGGGCAGGGAGACGTACGAGCAGTACTTC.

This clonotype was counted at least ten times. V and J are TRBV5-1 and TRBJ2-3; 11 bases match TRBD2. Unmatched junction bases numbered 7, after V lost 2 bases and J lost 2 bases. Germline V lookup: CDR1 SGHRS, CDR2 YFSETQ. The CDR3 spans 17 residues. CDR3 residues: CASSLPGTSGSTDTQYF. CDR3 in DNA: TGCGCCAGCAGCTTACCCGGGACTAGCGGTTCCACAGATACGCAGTATTTT.

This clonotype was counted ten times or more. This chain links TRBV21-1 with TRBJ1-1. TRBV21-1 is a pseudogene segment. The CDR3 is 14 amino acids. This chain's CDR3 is CASKTTRGNTEAFF. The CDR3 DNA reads TGTGCCAGCAAAACGACCCGCGGGAACACTGAAGCTTTCTTT.

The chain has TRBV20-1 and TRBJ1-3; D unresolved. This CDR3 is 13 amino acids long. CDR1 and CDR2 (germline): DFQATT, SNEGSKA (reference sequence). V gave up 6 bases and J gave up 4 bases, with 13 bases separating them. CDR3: CSAMDGWGNTIYF. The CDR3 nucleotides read TGCAGTGCCATGGACGGGTGGGGAAACACCATATATTTT.